Listed below are T cell receptor beta chains from one sample, sequenced in a study of T cell responses to AZD1222 COVID-19 vaccine. Repertoires were generated with immunoSEQ multiplex PCR, while TCRdb's copy carries only in-frame clones and drops some. This sample has around 52,000 clones, with roughly 86% found just once. Material: peripheral blood, obtained on day 0 of AZD1222 vaccination. These receptors all come from an adult in good health. Both conserved end residues are part of each CDR3. A D gene is named only where the DNA matches it firmly. Clone size is shown for a subset of rows, as once, few, many or a class of expanded clone.

size: -
length: 13
D: -
V: TRBV7-9
J: TRBJ1-6
CDR3: CASSSGGRSPLHF
DNA: TGTGCCAGCAGCTCGGGGGGTAGGTCACCCCTCCACTTT

size: -
length: 13
D: -
V: TRBV11-3
J: TRBJ2-7
CDR3: CASSLDREKKQYF
DNA: TGTGCCAGCAGCTTAGATAGGGAGAAGAAGCAGTACTTC

size: -
length: 15
D: -
V: TRBV15
J: TRBJ1-5
CDR3: CATSGDGNRNQPQHF
DNA: TGTGCCACCAGCGGTGACGGTAACCGAAATCAGCCCCAGCATTTT

size: many
length: 14
D: TRBD1
V: TRBV2
J: TRBJ2-7
CDR3: CASHAVGTVYEQYF
DNA: TGTGCCAGCCATGCCGTCGGGACAGTGTACGAGCAGTACTTC

size: -
length: 13
D: -
V: TRBV19
J: TRBJ1-1
CDR3: CASHSQGRTEAFF
DNA: TGTGCCAGTCATTCACAGGGACGAACTGAAGCTTTCTTT

size: -
length: 14
D: -
V: TRBV19
J: TRBJ2-1
CDR3: CASSIDPDYNEQFF
DNA: TGTGCCAGTAGTATAGATCCGGATTACAATGAGCAGTTCTTC

size: -
length: 16
D: -
V: TRBV5-1
J: TRBJ2-7
CDR3: CASSLDELYSSYEQYF
DNA: TGCGCCAGCAGCTTGGACGAACTGTACTCCTCCTACGAGCAGTACTTC

size: -
length: 13
D: -
V: TRBV28
J: TRBJ2-3
CDR3: CASSLGSTDTQYF
DNA: TGTGCCAGCAGTTTAGGGTCCACAGATACGCAGTATTTT

size: -
length: 17
D: TRBD1
V: TRBV7-9
J: TRBJ1-5
CDR3: CASSLVGTGDRNQPQHF
DNA: TGTGCCAGCAGCTTAGTTGGGACAGGGGACCGGAATCAGCCCCAGCATTTT

size: -
length: 14
D: -
V: TRBV11-2
J: TRBJ2-1
CDR3: CASSSPGGRREQFF
DNA: TGTGCCAGCAGCTCCCCCGGAGGGAGGCGAGAGCAGTTCTTC

size: -
length: 18
D: -
V: TRBV3-1/TRBV3-2
J: TRBJ2-4
CDR3: CASSQESSPRGPPNIQYF
DNA: TGTGCCAGCAGCCAAGAGTCCTCCCCAAGGGGACCTCCCAACATTCAGTACTTC

size: -
length: 14
D: -
V: TRBV5-6
J: TRBJ1-2
CDR3: CASSGGRPGHGYTF
DNA: TGTGCCAGCAGCGGAGGCAGGCCGGGACATGGCTACACCTTC

size: once
length: 16
D: -
V: TRBV3-1/TRBV3-2
J: TRBJ1-3
CDR3: CASSQYPGTTGNTIYF
DNA: TGTGCCAGCAGCCAATACCCCGGGACGACTGGAAACACCATATATTTT

size: once
length: 14
D: TRBD1
V: TRBV19
J: TRBJ1-2
CDR3: CASSHQGAPAGYTF
DNA: TGTGCCAGTAGCCATCAGGGGGCACCCGCTGGCTACACCTTC

size: -
length: 13
D: -
V: TRBV6-5
J: TRBJ1-5
CDR3: CASSYKVWGAQHF
DNA: TGTGCCAGCAGTTACAAGGTGTGGGGGGCCCAGCATTTT

size: -
length: 16
D: -
V: TRBV7-9
J: TRBJ1-2
CDR3: CASSLWPTGTDYGYTF
DNA: TGTGCCAGCAGCTTATGGCCCACAGGGACGGACTATGGCTACACCTTC

size: -
length: 16
D: -
V: TRBV13
J: TRBJ1-5
CDR3: CASSLRKGWGNQPQHF
DNA: TGTGCCAGCAGCTTAAGGAAGGGATGGGGCAATCAGCCCCAGCATTTT

size: -
length: 11
D: -
V: TRBV5-4
J: TRBJ2-1
CDR3: CASSFGLVRFF
DNA: TGTGCCAGCAGCTTTGGGCTAGTTCGGTTCTTC

size: -
length: 13
D: -
V: TRBV4-2
J: TRBJ2-3
CDR3: CASSQEGLDTQYF
DNA: TGTGCCAGCAGCCAGGAGGGTTTAGATACGCAGTATTTT

size: -
length: 11
D: TRBD1
V: TRBV20-1
J: TRBJ2-7
CDR3: CSWDRANEQYF
DNA: TGCAGTTGGGACAGGGCCAACGAGCAGTACTTC

size: -
length: 15
D: -
V: TRBV5-1
J: TRBJ2-1
CDR3: CASSLSQSSYNEQFF
DNA: TGCGCCAGCAGCTTGTCACAGAGCTCCTACAATGAGCAGTTCTTC

size: -
length: 14
D: -
V: TRBV6-2/TRBV6-3
J: TRBJ2-7
CDR3: CASSYEDRTYEQYF
DNA: TGTGCCAGCAGTTACGAGGACAGAACCTACGAGCAGTACTTC

size: -
length: 15
D: TRBD2
V: TRBV11-3
J: TRBJ2-1
CDR3: CASSFGTSVHNEQFF
DNA: TGTGCCAGCAGCTTTGGGACTAGCGTACACAATGAGCAGTTCTTC

size: -
length: 14
D: TRBD2
V: TRBV30
J: TRBJ2-7
CDR3: CAWRGTSRAYEQYF
DNA: TGTGCCTGGAGGGGGACTAGCAGAGCCTACGAGCAGTACTTC

size: -
length: 16
D: -
V: TRBV28
J: TRBJ2-1
CDR3: CASSSRGEGFGNEQFF
DNA: TGTGCCAGCAGCTCGAGGGGGGAGGGCTTTGGCAATGAGCAGTTCTTC

size: once
length: 12
D: -
V: TRBV7-2
J: TRBJ1-5
CDR3: CASSLGNQPQHF
DNA: TGTGCCAGCAGCTTAGGCAATCAGCCCCAGCATTTT

size: -
length: 13
D: -
V: TRBV27
J: TRBJ2-1
CDR3: CASSPPELNEQFF
DNA: TGTGCCAGCAGTCCCCCCGAGCTCAATGAGCAGTTCTTC

size: -
length: 15
D: -
V: TRBV2
J: TRBJ2-2
CDR3: CASTEGRVSPGELFF
DNA: TGTGCCAGCACGGAGGGCCGCGTCTCGCCCGGGGAGCTGTTTTTT